This T cell receptor beta chain originates from a study of T-cell reconstitution after alpha-beta-depleted transplantation in children. The TCRbeta library incorporated unique molecular identifiers. From the PCR reads, TCRdb called clonotypes with MiXCR, one entry per CDR3 protein. The table lists about 540,000 distinct CDR3 sequences, 18% of them singletons. This CDR3 contains 22 residues. V trimming: 1 base; J trimming: 5 bases; junction bases outside the gene matches: 26. Germline V gene data show CDR1 as SGHVS and CDR2 as FNYEAQ. Sample: PBMCs from the stem cell graft donor, taken from the stem cell graft. The rearrangement links TRBV7-6 to TRBJ2-1; 7 bases align to TRBD2. The sequence derives from a human donor who donated a stem cell graft to a child with acute lymphoblastic leukemia. This CDR3 is CASSLEPGLTFTFPQGNNEQFF. The CDR3 DNA reads TGTGCCAGCAGCTTAGAACCGGGACTAACCTTTACCTTCCCACAAGGTAACAATGAGCAGTTCTTC. The full variable domain, its missing parts supplied by reference TRBV7-6 and TRBJ2-1, is GAGVSQSPRYKVTKRGQDVALRCDPISGHVSLYWYRQALGQGPEFLTYFNYEAQQDKSGLPNDRFSAERPEGSISTLTIQRTEQRDSAMYRCASSLEPGLTFTFPQGNNEQFFGPGTRLTVL.